This note documents a single TCR beta chain sequence. This clone turned up a few times. The clone's antigen remains unknown. Base quality data are lacking; no much larger clone is found one base away. The library was produced with the immunoSEQ multiplex PCR assay. Following the manufacturer's protocol, the hsTCRB Kit was used to amplify rearranged TCR beta chain sequences. An Illumina MiSeq was used to sequence the TCRB libraries. Turning to the authors' computational methods: The proprietary platform of the kit vendor was used for demultiplexing, trimming and gene mapping. The immuneACCESS repertoire file appears here via TCRdb, limited to in-frame rearrangements. These files lack a portion of the clones; in checked studies, under half of the deficit traces to unresolved V genes, and the cause of the others is not known. V and J calls and clone size follow that table, whereas D and trimming were derived from the DNA. The sample yields about 130,000 clones; about four fifths were counted once. 4.5% to 5.5% of the sample is held by the ten biggest clonotypes.

The time point label corresponds to: week 11, during vaccination. Every vaccine dose consisted of 300 ug of a 20-mer mutant IDH1 peptide in Montanide, administered subcutaneously together with topical imiquimod. The donors had newly diagnosed IDH1-mutant astrocytomas of WHO grade 3 or 4 that showed loss of nuclear ATRX. The samples were drawn from NOA16, a multicentre, single-arm, open-label phase I trial in Germany that tested a mutant IDH1 peptide vaccine in humans for the first time. Genomic DNA for TCRB sequencing was extracted from EDTA blood using the DNeasy Blood and Tissue Kit. The data belong to a study of a mutant IDH1 vaccine in newly diagnosed glioma (dated by TCRdb to 2020 to 2023). Describing the broader study: Patients were given eight vaccinations, in weeks 1, 3, 5, 7, 11, 15, 19 and 23, which matched visits V03 through V10. The roughly 32 treated patients were around 62% male and around 40% female, with a mean age of roughly 40 years. Six visits were used for peripheral blood collection: V03 (baseline), V05, V07, V10, V12 and V13. In the chemotherapy-containing groups, vaccination started alongside temozolomide cycles, whereas in patients who had radiotherapy alone it started 4-6 weeks after radiotherapy. Longitudinal TCRB deep sequencing was done for roughly 23 treated patients, wherever samples were available for exploratory analyses. Prior to enrollment, patients had been given standard therapy consisting of radiotherapy alone, temozolomide alone, or radiochemotherapy with temozolomide, with the combination given to most patients. Broader findings and caveats from the paper: Pseudoprogression seemed to be unrelated to changes in the top peripheral T cell clonotypes found by TCRB sequencing. The authors stated that sample limitations prevented analyses of patient blood samples from being reproduced. Availability determined which PBMC samples were chosen for TCRB deep sequencing. Immune responses induced by the vaccine were seen in approximately 92% of patients across multiple MHC alleles.

Reading the germline V gene gives CDR1 SGHTA and CDR2 FQGNSA. Trimming at the junction amounts to 5 bases on V and 3 bases on J, and the germline ends lie 10 bases apart. CDR3 length: 13 amino acids, cysteine to phenylalanine. Only CDR3 DNA is held: 39 bases, read in frame from base 1. The clonotype was recovered from a middle-aged man with glioma. The sequenced sample was PBMCs, obtained from a glioma patient whose treatment included an IDH1 peptide vaccine. The V gene is TRBV7-2 and the J gene is TRBJ1-1; too little of a D gene remains to name it. The DNA is as follows: TGTGCCAGCAGCCGTCGGGCAGACACTGAAGCTTTCTTT. This sequence encodes CASSRRADTEAFF.